What follows describes a single T cell receptor beta chain. What it binds is unknown. This record comes from a study of cytomegalovirus exposure and HLA in healthy donors. Study outcomes and limitations: Despite most TCR sequences being rare, some public TCRs occurred in many donors.

The PCR contained 60 Vbeta and 13 Jbeta primers. The table came from immunoSEQ multiplex PCR; TCRdb's copy has only in-frame clones and leaves some out. The sample gives about 130,000 clones, about 74% of which show up once; under 8.5% is in the top ten. J lost 4 bases, V lost 6 bases, and 14 bases had no gene match. This CDR3 contains 16 residues. The V gene's germline CDR1 is MNHEY and CDR2 SMNVEV (reference sequence). The rearrangement joins TRBV27 to TRBJ1-1, with TRBD1 matching 7 bases. This TCR was recovered from a male donor in good health and CMV-seronegative. Sequenced: PBMCs. The CDR3 coding sequence is TGTGCCAGCAGCCACTTGACAGGGTCGTATGGCACTGAAGCTTTCTTT. Encoded protein: CASSHLTGSYGTEAFF.